This entry lists 13 T cell receptor beta chains sequenced from one sample in a study of T cell repertoires in cytomegalovirus infection. TCRdb redid the calling of the reads with MiXCR, one entry per CDR3 protein. In the table there are more than 500,000 distinct CDR3 sequences, 15% to 20% of which are singletons. The sample was CD8+ T cells from PBMCs. Every receptor here comes from a human donor in good health (CMV status not recorded). Some clones in this sample may be carry-over from other donors' samples.

This clonotype was found many times. This sequence joins TRBV7-6 and TRBJ1-1; D not resolved. This CDR3 comprises 15 residues. Germline CDR1 reads SGHVS; CDR2 reads FNYEAQ. Trimming shortened V by 1 base and J by 2 bases, and 11 bases separated the two germline ends. The CDR3 DNA sequence: TGTGCCAGCAGCTTAGGTGACTCCATCAACACTGAAGCTTTCTTT. This sequence encodes CASSLGDSINTEAFF.

The table lists this clonotype with many counts. The V call is TRBV7-2, the J call TRBJ2-1; perhaps TRBD2 as D (5 bases). The germline V gene has CDR1 SGHTA and CDR2 FQGNSA. This CDR3 spans 16 amino acids. V lost 0 bases, J lost 2 bases, and 11 bases lay in between. Here the CDR3 reads CASSLALSGPYNEQFF. The CDR3 DNA reads as TGTGCCAGCAGCTTAGCGCTGAGCGGCCCCTACAATGAGCAGTTCTTC.

This clonotype was counted ten times or more. The chain has TRBV27 and TRBJ2-7; a possible D gene is TRBD1 (6 bases). The CDR3 covers 12 residues. From germline, CDR1 is MNHEY and CDR2 SMNVEV (reference sequence). V was cut by 7 bases and J by 2 bases, with 9 bases left in between. The CDR3 reads CASKQGTYEQYF. The CDR3 region has the DNA TGTGCCAGCAAACAGGGAACCTACGAGCAGTACTTC.

This clonotype was seen at least ten times. The chain is built from TRBV4-2 and TRBJ2-1, with a possible D match to TRBD1 (5 bases). V was cut by 1 base and J by 0 bases, with 7 bases left in between. The length of the CDR3 is 15 residues. Germline CDR1 is LGHNA and CDR2 is YNFKEQ. CDR3 sequence (DNA): TGTGCCAGCAGCCAAGGACAGAGCTCCTACAATGAGCAGTTCTTC. It specifies CASSQGQSSYNEQFF.

This clonotype was counted at least ten times. This chain connects TRBV7-9 to TRBJ2-1, with D tentatively TRBD1 or TRBD2 (5 bases each). V lost 5 bases and J 8 bases, leaving 16 bases between the germline ends. Looked up from germline, CDR1 is SEHNR and CDR2 is FQNEAQ (reference sequence). The CDR3 totals 14 residues. The DNA for the CDR3 is TGTGCCAGCAGCCCCCCCGGGACCCCCGATGAGCAGTTCTTC. Amino acid sequence: CASSPPGTPDEQFF. Combining the CDR3 with reference TRBV7-9 and TRBJ2-1 gives the whole variable domain DTGVSQNPRHKITKRGQNVTFRCDPISEHNRLYWYRQTLGQGPEFLTYFQNEAQLEKSRLLSDRFSAERPKGSFSTLEIQRTEQGDSAMYLCASSPPGTPDEQFFGPGTRLTVL.

This clonotype was picked up a small number of times. The chain carries TRBV15 and TRBJ2-1; possible D gene TRBD2, 6 bases. The CDR3 has 14 residues. Germline V gene lookup returns CDR1 LNHNV and CDR2 YYDKDF (reference sequence). The V gene lost 3 bases and the J gene lost 3 bases, with 9 bases spanning the gap. The CDR3 DNA follows: TGTGCCACCAGCAGGGAGACTAGCTACAATGAGCAGTTCTTC. As protein: CATSRETSYNEQFF.

The CDR3 is CASSGDRAPGEQFF. CDR3 DNA: TGTGCCAGCAGTGGTGACAGGGCGCCCGGAGAGCAGTTCTTC. The rearrangement links TRBV25-1 to TRBJ2-1, with TRBD1 identical over 7 bases. CDR3 length equals 14 residues. With 4 bases clipped from V and 10 bases from J, the junction kept 10 bases outside the gene matches. Germline V CDR1 and CDR2: MGHDK, SYGVNS.

The chain combines TRBV27 with TRBJ1-6, with no clear D. Germline CDR1 reads MNHEY; CDR2 reads SMNVEV (reference sequence). Trimming cost V 2 bases and J 0 bases, with 5 bases left between them. The CDR3 is 15 amino acids. This CDR3 reads CASSLESSYNSPLHF. As DNA, the CDR3 is TGTGCCAGCAGTTTAGAATCCTCCTATAATTCACCCCTCCACTTT.

This clonotype was seen ten or more times. The chain couples TRBV7-2 to TRBJ2-1; weak D call: TRBD2 (5 bases). The CDR3 runs 13 residues. Trimming removed 2 bases at V and 8 bases at J, with 10 bases between. CDR1 is SGHTA and CDR2 is FQGNSA in the germline V gene. The CDR3 bases are TGTGCCAGCAGCTTAACCCTAGCCTATGAGCAGTTCTTC. It specifies CASSLTLAYEQFF.

At least ten counts were recorded for this clonotype. The genes are TRBV7-9 and TRBJ2-1, with 11 bases identical to TRBD1. The junction had 6 bases not matched to a gene; V was cut back by 5 bases and J by 6 bases. The CDR3 covers 15 residues. Germline assignment: CDR1 SEHNR and CDR2 FQNEAQ (reference sequence). CDR3 nucleotide sequence: TGTGCCAGCAGCCCCTGGGACAGGGGGGCCAATGAGCAGTTCTTC. Translating it yields CASSPWDRGANEQFF.

This clonotype was seen a single time. The chain employs TRBV3-1 and TRBJ1-1; tentatively, D is TRBD1 (6 bases). V gave up 3 bases and J gave up 1 base, with 12 bases separating them. The CDR3 is 15 residues long. Germline V gene sequence: CDR1 LGHDT, CDR2 YNNKEL (reference sequence). The CDR3 sequence is CASSQFRGPNTEAFF. The CDR3 bases are TGTGCCAGCAGCCAGTTCCGGGGGCCGAACACTGAAGCTTTCTTT.

The V call is TRBV9, the J call TRBJ1-4, with D possibly TRBD1 on 5 matching bases. Trimming removed 3 bases at V and 12 bases at J, with 15 bases between. Per germline, CDR1 SGDLS and CDR2 YYNGEE. This CDR3 has 13 amino acids. The CDR3 sequence is CASSGYVQEELFF. In DNA form, the CDR3 reads TGTGCCAGCAGCGGATACGTACAGGAAGAACTGTTTTTT.

This clonotype was recorded a few times. This chain uses TRBV4-1 with TRBJ1-4; 7 bases agree with TRBD1. V was clipped by 0 bases and J by 8 bases; unmatched bases: 3. The CDR3 is 14 residues long. Germline V lookup: CDR1 MGHRA, CDR2 YSYEKL. This CDR3 reads CASSQDGTEEKLFF. CDR3 bases: TGCGCCAGCAGCCAAGACGGGACAGAGGAAAAACTGTTTTTT.